The rows below give T cell receptor beta chains drawn from one sample of a study of T cell repertoires in cytomegalovirus infection. Their cognate antigens are unknown. TCRdb analysed the reads with MiXCR anew, one entry per CDR3 protein. The repertoire holds more than 55,000 distinct CDR3 sequences, with 20% to 25% as singletons. The sequences come from CD8+ T cells from cultured PBMCs, collected from culture after CMV antigen stimulation. The receptors were sampled from a human donor in good health (CMV status not recorded). Some clones in this sample may be carry-over from other donors' samples. CDR3s leave out the opening cysteine and the closing phenylalanine or tryptophan.

v_gene	j_gene	CDR3aa
TRBV7-9	TRBJ2-3	ASSSGATDTQY
TRBV4-1	TRBJ2-7	ASSQGFPGSSYEQY
TRBV27	TRBJ1-2	ASSSDRDGYT
TRBV12-3/TRBV12-4	TRBJ1-1	ASSLMGLGGGAF
TRBV19	TRBJ1-5	ASSPGPGTAHQPQH
TRBV7-6	TRBJ2-1	ASSSQGRLLTNYNEQF
TRBV5-1	TRBJ2-1	ASSQASGGVDEQF
TRBV6-5	TRBJ1-4	ASSADRVMLATNEKLF
TRBV11-2	TRBJ1-1	ASSPHRGGTEAF
TRBV28	TRBJ2-3	ASSLGSGEAQY
TRBV9	TRBJ2-2	ASSEAAVGTGELF
TRBV20-1	TRBJ2-1	SALDNEQF
TRBV12-3/TRBV12-4	TRBJ1-1	ASSLTPSGNTEAF
TRBV7-2	TRBJ2-1	ASTLGTYNEQF
TRBV12-3/TRBV12-4	TRBJ1-2	ASTPGRSYGYT
TRBV6-5	TRBJ2-5	ASRAGTDHQETQY